Here is one TCR beta chain with its context. The data derive from a study of blood T cell repertoires in COVID-19. Assay used: immunoSEQ multiplex PCR; TCRdb lists only in-frame clones, some missing. This table holds 200,000 or so clones, roughly 84% found once. There are 15 residues in the CDR3. Germline-derived CDR1 and CDR2 are GTSNPN and SVGIG (reference sequence). Trimming took 4 bases from V and 5 from J; bases not matched to a gene: 13. The genes are TRBV30 and TRBJ1-1, with 7 bases identical to TRBD1. This receptor was obtained from a human donor in a cohort sampled during active COVID-19. Sequenced: peripheral blood. This chain's CDR3 is CAWNTDRLLGTEAFF. The CDR3 bases are TGTGCCTGGAATACGGACAGGTTACTGGGGACTGAAGCTTTCTTT.